These 12 T cell receptor beta chains came from one sample sequenced in a study of CD8 T cells in Susac syndrome. It was with random hexamers that roughly 0.45 to 1 ug RNA was reverse transcribed. Each CDR3 protein gets one entry after TCRdb re-called the immunoSEQ multiplex PCR reads with MiXCR. The table has approximately 150,000 distinct CDR3 sequences, roughly 94% seen once; the top ten hold less than 0.095%. Sequencing used CD4+ T cells from PBMCs. Receptor source: a human donor in good health.

The chain uses TRBV7-2 and TRBJ2-3, with D perhaps TRBD2 (5 bases). Germline V gene sequence: CDR1 SGHTA, CDR2 FQGNSA. The length of the CDR3 is 12 residues. With 5 bases removed from V and 6 bases from J, the gap between germline ends came to 9 bases. The CDR3 reads CASSNLADTQYF. The CDR3 nucleotides read TGTGCCAGCAGCAACCTAGCCGATACGCAGTATTTT. The complete variable domain, with remaining parts taken from reference TRBV7-2 and TRBJ2-3, reads GAGVSQSPSNKVTEKGKDVELRCDPISGHTALYWYRQSLGQGLEFLIYFQGNSAPDKSGLPSDRFSAERTGGSVSTLTIQRTQQEDSAVYLCASSNLADTQYFGPGTRLTVL.

This clonotype appeared a single time. The chain links TRBV6-4 to TRBJ1-1; 9 nucleotides agree with TRBD1. Germline lookup yields CDR1 MRHNA and CDR2 SNTAGT. V dropped 6 bases and J dropped 5; count of bases not matched to a gene: 7. This CDR3 spans 14 amino acids. This chain's CDR3 is CASRQGAGGTEAFF. DNA of the CDR3: TGTGCCAGCAGACAGGGGGCAGGAGGAACTGAAGCTTTCTTT.

This chain joins TRBV25-1 and TRBJ1-2, with 7 positions matching TRBD1. CDR1 and CDR2 (germline): MGHDK, SYGVNS. V dropped 2 bases and J dropped 9; count of bases not matched to a gene: 3. The CDR3 runs 12 residues. The CDR3, as DNA: TGTGCCAGCAGTGAACACAGGGGAAGCTACACCTTC. Protein product: CASSEHRGSYTF.

This clonotype was recorded only once. One junction end does not reproduce the germline sequence, and a read error may be involved. The rearrangement joins TRBV27 to TRBJ2-1; 7 positions match TRBD2. The CDR3 extends over 14 amino acids. The germline CDR1 and CDR2 sequences are MNHEY and SMNVEV (reference sequence). The CDR3 protein is CATSLLAKHNEQFF. The CDR3 DNA follows: TGTGCCACCAGTTTACTAGCGAAACACAATGAGCAGTTCTTC.

The chain uses TRBV25-1 and TRBJ2-7; D may correspond to TRBD1 or TRBD2 (7 bases each). The germline V and J ends were trimmed by 7 bases and 6 bases, with 16 bases remaining between them. CDR3 length: 13 amino acids. Looked up from germline, CDR1 is MGHDK and CDR2 is SYGVNS. CDR3 nucleotide sequence: TGTGCCAGCAACAGGGGATCGGGGGGCGAGCAGTACTTC. This encodes CASNRGSGGEQYF.

The chain carries TRBV12-3 or TRBV12-4 and TRBJ2-1; 7 bases are shared with TRBD1. The V gene end was trimmed by 3 bases and the J gene end by 1 base; junction bases not matched to a gene: 0. This CDR3 is built from 14 residues. In DNA, the CDR3 is TGTGCCAGCAGTTTGGGACAGTCCTACAATGAGCAGTTCTTC. Translated: CASSLGQSYNEQFF.

The V gene is TRBV5-4, the J gene TRBJ2-5; tentative D call: TRBD1 (6 bases). Trimming left V 3 bases short and J 4 bases short, with 13 bases between. Germline V CDR1 and CDR2: SGHNT, YYREEE (reference sequence). The CDR3 has 14 residues. CDR3 loop: CASSSGQRRETQYF. The CDR3 nucleotides read TGTGCCAGCAGCTCAGGACAGAGGAGAGAGACCCAGTACTTC.

This sequence joins TRBV15 and TRBJ1-2; possible D gene TRBD1, 6 bases. The CDR3 has 17 residues. V shed 3 bases and J shed 6 bases, with 23 bases lying between them. Germline V gene sequence: CDR1 LNHNV, CDR2 YYDKDF (reference sequence). CDR3 region: CATSSPGTPVEGHGYTF. CDR3 nucleotides: TGTGCCACCAGCAGTCCCGGGACACCGGTTGAGGGGCATGGCTACACCTTC.

This chain uses TRBV28 with TRBJ1-1; no firm D call. The CDR3 contains 13 residues. Germline V gene lookup returns CDR1 MDHEN and CDR2 SYDVKM. V lost 5 bases to trimming and J lost 5 bases, with 12 bases between them. As DNA, the CDR3 is TGTGCCAGCAGTAGGTTAAGGGTTACTGAAGCTTTCTTT. Its protein is CASSRLRVTEAFF.

CDR3 protein: CASSLGLAGGGNEQFF. The CDR3 region has the DNA TGTGCCAGCAGTTTAGGCCTAGCGGGAGGGGGCAATGAGCAGTTCTTC. The J gene is TRBJ2-1, the V gene TRBV27; 12 bases match TRBD2. The length of the CDR3 is 16 residues. The V segment lost 2 bases and the J segment 6 bases; nucleotides outside the gene matches: 5. The germline V gene encodes CDR1 MNHEY and CDR2 SMNVEV (reference sequence).

This clonotype was seen only once. V usage is TRBV27 and J usage is TRBJ1-1; 10 bases are shared with TRBD1. The ends lost 3 bases at V and 4 bases at J; junction bases unmatched: 2. The CDR3 runs 14 residues. Germline CDR1 is MNHEY and CDR2 is SMNVEV (reference sequence). The DNA for the CDR3 is TGTGCCAGCAGTTTCGGGACAGGGGTCACTGAAGCTTTCTTT. This sequence encodes CASSFGTGVTEAFF.

The V and J genes are TRBV20-1 and TRBJ2-5; 7 bases align to TRBD1. Germline V lookup: CDR1 DFQATT, CDR2 SNEGSKA (reference sequence). V lost 1 base, J lost 2 bases, and 4 bases stayed unmatched. The CDR3 runs to 14 residues. CDR3 sequence reads: CSARGQGRQETQYF. The CDR3 bases are TGCAGTGCTAGAGGACAGGGACGACAAGAGACCCAGTACTTC.